These 26 T cell receptor beta chains were sequenced from one sample in a study of cytomegalovirus exposure and HLA in healthy donors. A multiplex PCR was run with 60 Vbeta primers and 13 Jbeta primers. Profiling relied on immunoSEQ multiplex PCR, and the TCRdb table lists in-frame clones only, not all of them. The sample has roughly 100,000 clones; 60% to 80% are singletons. Sequencing was performed on PBMCs. The receptors were sampled from a man aged 25 to 45 in good health and CMV-seronegative.

The chain recombines TRBV27 with TRBJ2-2; D might be TRBD1 (5 bases). The CDR3 runs to 17 residues. Germline assignment: CDR1 MNHEY and CDR2 SMNVEV (reference sequence). V lost 2 bases, J lost 1 base, and 14 bases lay in between. CDR3 coding DNA: TGTGCCAGCAGTTTAATTTTTGGCAGGGAGAACACCGGGGAGCTGTTTTTT. Encoded protein: CASSLIFGRENTGELFF.

V gene TRBV5-1 combines with J gene TRBJ1-5, with D perhaps TRBD1 (6 bases). Looked up from germline, CDR1 is SGHRS and CDR2 is YFSETQ. There are 15 residues in the CDR3. The V and J ends lost 1 base and 4 bases respectively, with 12 bases between them. CDR3 sequence (DNA): TGCGCCAGCAGCTTGACAACAGGGAGTAATCAGCCCCAGCATTTT. It encodes CASSLTTGSNQPQHF.

The chain links TRBV5-1 to TRBJ2-7, with TRBD2 matching 10 bases. Germline V gene lookup returns CDR1 SGHRS and CDR2 YFSETQ. V lost 7 bases and J lost 1; bases outside the gene matches: 11. This CDR3 region has 16 residues. The CDR3 DNA is TGCGCCAGCGGCGACCGGCCTAGCGGGAGTTCCTACGAGCAGTACTTC. This encodes CASGDRPSGSSYEQYF.

This chain connects TRBV7-2 to TRBJ1-3, with D maybe TRBD1 (6 bases). The CDR3 covers 16 residues. Between the trimmed V and J ends, which lost 6 bases and 0 bases, there was a span of 15 bases. The germline CDR1 and CDR2 sequences are SGHTA and FQGNSA. The CDR3 sequence: CASSLMGHSSGNTIYF. The CDR3 coding sequence is TGTGCCAGCAGTCTCATGGGACATTCCTCTGGAAACACCATATATTTT.

This sequence joins TRBV25-1 and TRBJ1-2; the match to TRBD1 covers 12 bases. The CDR3 runs to 17 residues. J was trimmed by 3 bases and V by 1 base; bases with no gene match: 6. In germline, CDR1 is MGHDK, CDR2 SYGVNS. CDR3 region: CASSEWGQGAMDYGYTF. The CDR3 DNA is TGTGCCAGCAGTGAATGGGGACAGGGGGCAATGGACTATGGCTACACCTTC.

The chain joins TRBV6-6 to TRBJ2-5; D is undetermined. Germline CDR1 MNHNY, CDR2 SVGAGI (reference sequence). This CDR3 spans 13 amino acids. The V and J ends lost 5 bases and 2 bases respectively, with 9 bases between them. This chain's CDR3 is CASSGQVQETQYF. The CDR3 DNA is TGTGCCAGCAGTGGGCAGGTACAAGAGACCCAGTACTTC.

The chain is built from TRBV5-1 and TRBJ1-4, with D unclear. The CDR3 is 15 residues long. The V gene's germline CDR1 is SGHRS and CDR2 YFSETQ. V was clipped by 1 base and J by 2 bases, with 9 bases between them. Written as DNA, the CDR3 is TGCGCCAGCAGCTTGTCGGGAGGTACTAATGAAAAACTGTTTTTT. Translated: CASSLSGGTNEKLFF. Complete variable domain (other parts from reference TRBV5-1 and TRBJ1-4): KAGVTQTPRYLIKTRGQQVTLSCSPISGHRSVSWYQQTPGQGLQFLFEYFSETQRNKGNFPGRFSGRQFSNSRSEMNVSTLELGDSALYLCASSLSGGTNEKLFFGSGTQLSVL.

This clone was counted only a few times. This chain connects TRBV11-3 to TRBJ1-1; 7 nucleotides align to TRBD1. After removal of 5 bases from V and 2 bases from J, the junction contained 8 bases not matched to a gene. CDR3 length: 15 amino acids. The V gene's germline CDR1 is SGHNT and CDR2 YENEEA. CDR3 region: CASSSWDRSNTEAFF. CDR3 coding DNA: TGTGCCAGCAGCAGTTGGGACAGAAGCAACACTGAAGCTTTCTTT.

Worth noting for this clone: Other nucleotide sequences from this sample produce the same CDR3. The V gene is TRBV5-6, the J gene TRBJ2-7; the match to TRBD2 covers 7 bases. With V trimmed by 0 bases and J by 10 bases, 7 bases remained unmatched. Germline CDR1 and CDR2: SGHDT and YYEEEE. The CDR3 is 13 amino acids. CDR3: CASSLGLAGSQYF. Here the CDR3 DNA reads TGTGCCAGCAGCTTGGGACTAGCAGGATCTCAGTACTTC.

The CDR3 loop is CASSLRTIQETQYF. CDR3 coding DNA: TGTGCCAGCAGCTTACGGACTATTCAAGAGACCCAGTACTTC. The chain couples TRBV11-3 to TRBJ2-5, with D possibly being TRBD2 (6 bases). V was cut by 2 bases and J by 2 bases, with 9 bases left in between. Germline CDR1 is SGHNT and CDR2 is YENEEA. The CDR3 covers 14 residues.

V is TRBV5-1 and J is TRBJ1-5, with 7 positions matching TRBD1. Germline lookup yields CDR1 SGHRS and CDR2 YFSETQ. After removal of 4 bases from V and 8 bases from J, the junction contained 12 bases not matched to a gene. CDR3 length: 15 residues. The DNA for the CDR3 is TGCGCCAGCAGCCCAGGGGGGAGAGGGGTTGAGCCCCAGCATTTT. This encodes CASSPGGRGVEPQHF. Based on the CDR3 plus reference TRBV5-1 and TRBJ1-5, the full variable domain is KAGVTQTPRYLIKTRGQQVTLSCSPISGHRSVSWYQQTPGQGLQFLFEYFSETQRNKGNFPGRFSGRQFSNSRSEMNVSTLELGDSALYLCASSPGGRGVEPQHFGDGTRLSIL.

The chain uses TRBV6-1 and TRBJ2-1; D is unclear. This CDR3 comprises 14 residues. CDR1 and CDR2 (germline): MNHNS, SASEGT. The ends were cut back, 8 bases at V and 0 bases at J, with 11 bases in the middle. CDR3 loop: CASSRGSSYNEQFF. The CDR3 DNA follows: TGTGCCAGCTCGCGAGGAAGCTCCTACAATGAGCAGTTCTTC.

This clone occurred a few times. The chain links TRBV11-3 to TRBJ1-1; 10 positions match TRBD1. This CDR3 comprises 14 residues. With V trimmed by 5 bases and J by 6 bases, 6 bases remained unmatched. Germline V gives CDR1 SGHNT, CDR2 YENEEA. The CDR3 reads CASSIRQGAAEAFF. In nucleotides, the CDR3 is TGTGCCAGCAGCATAAGACAGGGGGCCGCTGAAGCTTTCTTT.

This clone was observed a handful of times. The chain couples TRBV11-2 to TRBJ2-1; 8 bases agree with TRBD1. Germline V lookup: CDR1 SGHAT, CDR2 FQNNGV. The J segment lost 3 bases and the V segment lost 5 bases, leaving 12 bases of the junction unmatched. This CDR3 has 17 amino acids. The CDR3 nucleotides are TGTGCCAGCAGCGTGGTAGGGACAGGTGGGTTCTACAATGAGCAGTTCTTC. It yields the protein CASSVVGTGGFYNEQFF. The entire variable domain, with the rest obtained from reference TRBV11-2 and TRBJ2-1, is as follows: EAGVAQSPRYKIIEKRQSVAFWCNPISGHATLYWYQQILGQGPKLLIQFQNNGVVDDSQLPKDRFSAERLKGVDSTLKIQPAKLEDSAVYLCASSVVGTGGFYNEQFFGPGTRLTVL.

This clone was observed a few times. V is TRBV28 and J is TRBJ2-7; 9 nucleotides agree with TRBD1. There are 14 residues in the CDR3. Germline V CDR1 and CDR2: MDHEN, SYDVKM. With V trimmed by 6 bases and J by 1 base, 4 bases remained unmatched. The CDR3 loop is CASSEQGASYEQYF. As DNA, the CDR3 is TGTGCCAGCAGCGAACAGGGGGCATCCTACGAGCAGTACTTC. The entire variable domain, with the rest obtained from reference TRBV28 and TRBJ2-7, is as follows: DVKVTQSSRYLVKRTGEKVFLECVQDMDHENMFWYRQDPGLGLRLIYFSYDVKMKEKGDIPEGYSVSREKKERFSLILESASTNQTSMYLCASSEQGASYEQYFGPGTRLTVT.

The genes are TRBV7-8 and TRBJ2-2; TRBD2 aligns across 8 bases. Germline V lookup: CDR1 SGHVS, CDR2 FQNEAQ. The V segment lost 6 bases and the J segment 3 bases; nucleotides outside the gene matches: 9. The length of the CDR3 is 16 residues. In DNA form, the CDR3 reads TGTGCCAGCAGACAGGTTCCGGGAGGGTACACCGGGGAGCTGTTTTTT. It codes for CASRQVPGGYTGELFF.

This chain connects TRBV7-8 to TRBJ2-2, with 7 bases fitting TRBD2. Germline V gene data show CDR1 as SGHVS and CDR2 as FQNEAQ. After removal of 1 base from V and 6 bases from J, the junction contained 5 bases not matched to a gene. The CDR3 is 15 residues long. The CDR3 DNA is TGTGCCAGCAGCTTAGGTAGCGGGCAGGCCGGGGAGCTGTTTTTT. Protein: CASSLGSGQAGELFF.

This chain joins TRBV30 and TRBJ2-1; 10 positions match TRBD2. Per the germline V gene, CDR1 is GTSNPN and CDR2 is SVGIG (reference sequence). The junction had 16 bases not matched to a gene; V was cut back by 2 bases and J by 0 bases. CDR3 size: 20 residues. CDR3 DNA: TGTGCCTGGAGTCCTACCCCCCGGACTAGCGGCTATAGCTCCTACAATGAGCAGTTCTTC. It codes for CAWSPTPRTSGYSSYNEQFF.

The chain combines TRBV19 with TRBJ2-7; 11 nucleotides match TRBD1. J lost 3 bases, V lost 5 bases, and 6 bases had no gene match. The CDR3 contains 15 residues. CDR1 is LNHDA and CDR2 is SQIVND in the germline V gene (reference sequence). The CDR3 loop is CASSSGGTGGYEQYF. CDR3 DNA sequence: TGTGCCAGTAGTTCTGGTGGGACAGGGGGCTACGAGCAGTACTTC.

CDR3 coding DNA: TGTGCCAGCAGCCAAGAGGGACAGGTCGGCCACTATGGCTACACCTTC. As protein: CASSQEGQVGHYGYTF. The chain is built from TRBV14 and TRBJ1-2; TRBD1 aligns across 8 bases. Germline loops: CDR1 SGHDN, CDR2 FVKESK. CDR3 length: 16 residues. V was pared by 0 bases and J by 3 bases, with 6 bases of the junction left unmatched.

The chain recombines TRBV2 with TRBJ2-7; 10 bases are shared with TRBD2. The V gene end was trimmed by 2 bases and the J gene end by 2 bases; junction bases not matched to a gene: 3. Per germline, CDR1 SNHLY and CDR2 FYNNEI. The CDR3 is 15 residues long. The CDR3 reads CASSESGRGTYEQYF. In DNA form, the CDR3 reads TGTGCCAGCAGTGAAAGCGGGAGGGGTACCTACGAGCAGTACTTC.

The chain couples TRBV7-9 to TRBJ2-3; 7 positions match TRBD2. CDR3 size: 16 residues. CDR1 is SEHNR, CDR2 FQNEAQ, per germline (reference sequence). With V trimmed by 2 bases and J by 6 bases, 11 bases remained unmatched. The DNA of the CDR3 is TGTGCCAGCAGCTTATTGATGGGAGGGTCCGGGGATACGCAGTATTTT. Amino acid sequence: CASSLLMGGSGDTQYF.

Only a few counts were recorded for this clone. The gene calls are TRBV11-3 and TRBJ2-3, with 7 bases that match TRBD1. The germline V gene encodes CDR1 SGHNT and CDR2 YENEEA. CDR3 length equals 16 residues. V trimming: 3 bases; J trimming: 3 bases; junction bases outside the gene matches: 9. Written as DNA, the CDR3 is TGTGCCAGCAGCTTGGGAAACAGGGGTCCTACAGATACGCAGTATTTT. This encodes CASSLGNRGPTDTQYF. Full variable domain (remainder filled in from reference TRBV11-3 and TRBJ2-3): EAGVVQSPRYKIIEKKQPVAFWCNPISGHNTLYWYLQNLGQGPELLIRYENEEAVDDSQLPKDRFSAERLKGVDSTLKIQPAELGDSAVYLCASSLGNRGPTDTQYFGPGTRLTVL.

The rearrangement links TRBV9 to TRBJ2-7; 13 bases match TRBD2. CDR1 and CDR2 (germline): SGDLS, YYNGEE. V shed 3 bases, J shed 4 bases, and the junction held 4 bases outside the gene matches. The CDR3 totals 15 residues. CDR3: CASSGEGLAGYEQYF. The CDR3 DNA reads TGTGCCAGCAGCGGGGAGGGACTAGCGGGATACGAGCAGTACTTC.

The J gene is TRBJ1-3, the V gene TRBV4-3; D gene ambiguous. Germline assignment: CDR1 LGHNA and CDR2 YSLEER. The CDR3 is made up of 13 amino acids. V was pared by 3 bases and J by 16 bases, with 19 bases between. Here the CDR3 DNA reads TGCGCCAGCAGCCACAAGGTCGGGGAGAAAAAGTATTTT. Protein: CASSHKVGEKKYF.

V and J are TRBV5-8 and TRBJ1-5; 10 nucleotides align to TRBD1. The V segment lost 4 bases and the J segment 0 bases; nucleotides outside the gene matches: 4. Germline-derived CDR1 and CDR2 are SGHTS and YDEGEE. The CDR3 spans 16 residues. The CDR3 loop is CASSPGTGDSNQPQHF. The DNA of the CDR3 is TGTGCCAGCAGCCCAGGGACAGGGGATAGCAATCAGCCCCAGCATTTT.